Each of the 29 T cell receptor beta chains below was sequenced from the same sample in a study of blood T cell repertoires in COVID-19. Data came from immunoSEQ multiplex PCR; TCRdb stores just in-frame clones and leaves some out. Counted here are roughly 50,000 clones, 75% to 90% occurring once; the ten biggest clones make up under 6.5%. Sequences were obtained from peripheral blood. The receptors come from a man aged 60 to 75 with acute or convalescent COVID-19.

This sequence joins TRBV27 and TRBJ2-7; D perhaps matches TRBD2 (6 bases). The CDR3 contains 13 residues. The germline gives CDR1 MNHEY, CDR2 SMNVEV (reference sequence). Trimming shortened V by 3 bases and J by 5 bases, and 11 bases separated the two germline ends. The CDR3 region has the DNA TGTGCCAGCAGTTTTCGGGGGTCGAACGAGCAGTACTTC. It specifies CASSFRGSNEQYF.

V and J are TRBV5-6 and TRBJ1-2, with 9 bases matching TRBD1. The CDR3 consists of 13 residues. V dropped 5 bases and J dropped 4; count of bases not matched to a gene: 3. Per the germline V gene, CDR1 is SGHDT and CDR2 is YYEEEE. The CDR3 reads CASSPDRGYGYTF. The DNA for the CDR3 is TGTGCCAGCAGTCCGGACAGGGGCTATGGCTACACCTTC.

This chain connects TRBV28 to TRBJ2-5; weak D call: TRBD2 (6 bases). The CDR3 has 14 amino acids. The V end was cut by 8 bases, the J end by 5 bases, with 18 bases between. Germline assignment: CDR1 MDHEN and CDR2 SYDVKM. The CDR3 sequence: CASRPGGARETQYF. The DNA of the CDR3 is TGTGCCAGCCGCCCCGGCGGGGCACGGGAGACCCAGTACTTC. Together with reference TRBV28 and TRBJ2-5, the CDR3 gives the full variable domain: DVKVTQSSRYLVKRTGEKVFLECVQDMDHENMFWYRQDPGLGLRLIYFSYDVKMKEKGDIPEGYSVSREKKERFSLILESASTNQTSMYLCASRPGGARETQYFGPGTRLLVL.

The V call is TRBV5-1, the J call TRBJ2-7, with no clear D. This CDR3 is built from 13 residues. CDR1 is SGHRS and CDR2 is YFSETQ in the germline V gene. Trimming took off 0 bases at V and 7 bases at J, with 11 bases between the two ends. The CDR3 bases are TGCGCCAGCAGCTTGGGGGCTGGTGGGGAGCAGTACTTC. Translated, it gives CASSLGAGGEQYF.

V and J are TRBV10-3 and TRBJ2-2; unclear D gene. Trimming shortened V by 3 bases and J by 0 bases, and 5 bases separated the two germline ends. CDR3 length equals 14 residues. Germline V lookup: CDR1 ENHRY, CDR2 SYGVKD. The CDR3 DNA follows: TGTGCCATCAGTGACCATTCGAACACCGGGGAGCTGTTTTTT. This codes for CAISDHSNTGELFF.

The J gene is TRBJ1-6, the V gene TRBV5-4, with 7 bases matching TRBD1. The CDR3 contains 16 residues. With V trimmed by 0 bases and J by 2 bases, 2 bases remained unmatched. CDR1 and CDR2 from the germline V gene are SGHNT and YYREEE (reference sequence). DNA of the CDR3: TGTGCCAGCAGCTTGGAGGGGACAGCCTATAATTCACCCCTCCACTTT. It encodes CASSLEGTAYNSPLHF.

The table lists this clone with a few counts. The V call is TRBV19, the J call TRBJ1-4; unclear D gene. Germline-derived CDR1 and CDR2 are LNHDA and SQIVND (reference sequence). CDR3 size: 13 residues. V dropped 10 bases and J dropped 8 bases, with 17 bases sitting between them. In DNA form, the CDR3 reads TGTGCCACTCACCGGCAGGCGGGCGAAAAACTGTTTTTT. Translating gives CATHRQAGEKLFF.

The V call is TRBV11-3, the J call TRBJ2-3, with D possibly being TRBD2 (5 bases). V shed 5 bases and J shed 9 bases, with 15 bases lying between them. The CDR3 has 13 amino acids. Per germline, CDR1 SGHNT and CDR2 YENEEA. The CDR3 sequence is CASSPRTEDTQYF. In nucleotides, the CDR3 is TGTGCCAGCAGCCCCCGGACTGAGGACACGCAGTATTTT.

The chain's CDR3 is CASSQPAGVVDTQYF. The CDR3 DNA is TGTGCCAGCAGCCAACCAGCGGGAGTGGTAGATACGCAGTATTTT. The chain links TRBV3-1 (or the pseudogene TRBV3-2) to TRBJ2-3, with 8 bases matching TRBD2. V lost 2 bases, J lost 5 bases, and 6 bases stayed unmatched. From germline, CDR1 is LGHDT and CDR2 YNNKEL (reference sequence). CDR3 size: 15 residues.

The rearrangement links TRBV15 to TRBJ2-7, with D maybe TRBD2 (6 bases). Germline CDR1 is LNHNV and CDR2 is YYDKDF (reference sequence). This CDR3 has 15 residues. V was pared by 0 bases and J by 7 bases, with 16 bases between. The CDR3: CATSRDGGDRGEQYF. For the CDR3, the DNA is TGTGCCACCAGCAGAGATGGAGGGGATCGGGGTGAGCAGTACTTC.

V usage is TRBV10-3 and J usage is TRBJ1-5; 7 positions agree with TRBD1. In germline, CDR1 is ENHRY, CDR2 SYGVKD. V was pared by 10 bases and J by 4 bases, with 7 bases of the junction left unmatched. The CDR3 consists of 13 residues. The CDR3 nucleotides read TGTGCCACCCGCGGACAGGAGAATCAGCCCCAGCATTTT. It is translated as CATRGQENQPQHF.

The J gene is TRBJ2-3, the V gene TRBV29-1, with 7 bases identical to TRBD2. Trimming removed 7 bases from V and 2 bases from J; junction bases left unmatched: 3. Germline V gene sequence: CDR1 SQVTM, CDR2 ANQGSEA. The CDR3 consists of 12 residues. CDR3 amino acids: CSARGDTDTQYF. The CDR3 nucleotides are TGCAGCGCCCGGGGGGACACAGATACGCAGTATTTT.

The chain combines TRBV11-3 with TRBJ2-2, with TRBD2 matching 12 bases. Per the germline V gene, CDR1 is SGHNT and CDR2 is YENEEA. After removal of 2 bases from V and 6 bases from J, the junction contained 4 bases not matched to a gene. The length of the CDR3 is 16 residues. DNA of the CDR3: TGTGCCAGCAGCTTATCACTAGCGGGAGGAGCCGGGGAGCTGTTTTTT. Translating it yields CASSLSLAGGAGELFF.

The chain employs TRBV7-9 and TRBJ2-3, with 10 bases fitting TRBD1. The CDR3 has 18 residues. After removal of 4 bases from V and 0 bases from J, the junction contained 10 bases not matched to a gene. CDR1 is SEHNR and CDR2 is FQNEAQ in the germline V gene (reference sequence). The CDR3 nucleotides read TGTGCCAGCAGCTCAAGGGACAGGGGACTTTCTAGCACAGATACGCAGTATTTT. Amino acids: CASSSRDRGLSSTDTQYF.

This sequence joins TRBV29-1 and TRBJ2-1; TRBD1 matches at 9 bases. The length of the CDR3 is 14 residues. V lost 5 bases to trimming and J lost 4 bases; unmatched junction nucleotides: 6. Germline lookup yields CDR1 SQVTM and CDR2 ANQGSEA. The CDR3 DNA reads TGCAGCGTTTGCCGGGACAGGGATTACAATGAGCAGTTCTTC. Translation: CSVCRDRDYNEQFF.

This clone was seen just once. The CDR3 region is CASSLLGQGVTNEKLFF. The CDR3 nucleotides read TGCGCCAGCAGCTTATTGGGACAGGGGGTTACTAATGAAAAACTGTTTTTT. J is TRBJ1-4 and V is TRBV5-1; 11 bases fit TRBD1. CDR1 is SGHRS, CDR2 YFSETQ, per germline. V dropped 2 bases and J dropped 2; count of bases not matched to a gene: 5. The CDR3 is 17 residues long.

The chain links TRBV12-3 or TRBV12-4 to TRBJ1-2; the D is unclear. The CDR3 covers 12 residues. Trimming removed 2 bases from V and 8 bases from J, with 9 bases in between. In DNA form, the CDR3 reads TGTGCCAGCAGTTTATTCGGCGGAGGCTACACCTTC. The encoded protein is CASSLFGGGYTF.

CDR3 bases: TGTGCCAGCAGCGACACGCTAGGGGTATCTGGAAACACCATATATTTT. It encodes CASSDTLGVSGNTIYF. The chain couples TRBV9 to TRBJ1-3, with TRBD1 as a possible D gene (5 bases). Germline V gene lookup returns CDR1 SGDLS and CDR2 YYNGEE. The CDR3 covers 16 residues. The V and J ends lost 3 bases and 1 base respectively, with 14 bases between them.

This clone has only one observation. Here the CDR3 DNA reads TGTGCCAGCAAGATGGTGTACAGCTCCTACGAGCAGTACTTC. Protein product: CASKMVYSSYEQYF. The chain uses TRBV2 and TRBJ2-7; D is undetermined. This CDR3 has 14 residues. Trimming removed 7 bases from V and 0 bases from J, with 13 bases in between. The germline gives CDR1 SNHLY, CDR2 FYNNEI.

This rearrangement joins TRBV2 to TRBJ1-1; D possibly corresponds to TRBD1 (6 bases). CDR1 SNHLY and CDR2 FYNNEI come from the germline V gene. The length of the CDR3 is 13 residues. Trimming stripped 4 bases from V and 4 bases from J, with 10 bases between. The CDR3 DNA follows: TGTGCCAGCAGTGCGAGGGGGAGCACTGAAGCTTTCTTT. Translation: CASSARGSTEAFF.

This clone was detected a few times. This chain links TRBV5-4 with TRBJ1-2, with 8 positions matching TRBD1. V lost 4 bases, J lost 8 bases, and 10 bases stayed unmatched. CDR1 and CDR2 (germline): SGHNT, YYREEE (reference sequence). CDR3 size: 14 residues. DNA for the CDR3: TGTGCCAGCAGCCCAGCCGGACAGGGACGGGGCTACACCTTC. Encoded protein: CASSPAGQGRGYTF.

This chain uses TRBV5-1 with TRBJ1-6, with D perhaps matching TRBD1 (6 bases). The CDR3 is 13 residues long. Germline V lookup: CDR1 SGHRS, CDR2 YFSETQ. V was pared by 3 bases and J by 6 bases, with 7 bases between. The CDR3: CASSSDSNSPLHF. The CDR3, as DNA: TGCGCCAGCAGCTCGGACAGTAATTCACCCCTCCACTTT. The full variable domain, in which reference TRBV5-1 and TRBJ1-6 provide the parts outside the CDR3, is KAGVTQTPRYLIKTRGQQVTLSCSPISGHRSVSWYQQTPGQGLQFLFEYFSETQRNKGNFPGRFSGRQFSNSRSEMNVSTLELGDSALYLCASSSDSNSPLHFGNGTRLTVT.

The chain recombines TRBV29-1 with TRBJ2-1; 9 bases are shared with TRBD2. Germline assignment: CDR1 SQVTM and CDR2 ANQGSEA. The CDR3 covers 13 residues. The V and J ends lost 1 base and 6 bases, in that order; junction bases with no gene match: 1. CDR3 amino acids: CSVEGLAANEQFF. CDR3 DNA sequence: TGCAGCGTTGAAGGACTAGCGGCCAATGAGCAGTTCTTC.

This clone was seen a few times. This chain connects TRBV5-6 to TRBJ2-1, with D perhaps TRBD1 (5 bases). The germline V gene has CDR1 SGHDT and CDR2 YYEEEE. The germline V and J ends were trimmed by 4 bases and 3 bases, with 8 bases remaining between them. The CDR3 is 13 amino acids. In nucleotides, the CDR3 is TGTGCCAGCAGCCAGGGTTTCTACAATGAGCAGTTCTTC. Translation gives CASSQGFYNEQFF.

The chain carries TRBV5-1 and TRBJ2-2, with TRBD2 matching over 11 bases. The V gene end was trimmed by 4 bases and the J gene end by 8 bases; junction bases not matched to a gene: 10. CDR3 length: 16 amino acids. Germline values: CDR1 SGHRS, CDR2 YFSETQ. CDR3 sequence: CASSLLTSGSGGELFF. CDR3 nucleotide sequence: TGCGCCAGCAGCCTGCTAACTAGCGGGAGTGGAGGGGAGCTGTTTTTT.

The rearrangement uses TRBV5-1 and TRBJ1-2; the D gene is possibly TRBD1 (6 bases). V shed 4 bases and J shed 3 bases, with 13 bases lying between them. The CDR3 has 14 residues. Germline values: CDR1 SGHRS, CDR2 YFSETQ. CDR3: CASSLWTADYGYTF. In DNA, the CDR3 is TGCGCCAGCAGCCTCTGGACAGCAGACTATGGCTACACCTTC.

This rearrangement joins TRBV25-1 to TRBJ1-5; possibly TRBD1 for D (5 bases). V was clipped by 5 bases and J by 3 bases, with 11 bases between them. This CDR3 is 14 amino acids long. Germline CDR1 reads MGHDK; CDR2 reads SYGVNS. The CDR3 nucleotides read TGTGCCAGCAGTACCACAGGCTACAATCAGCCCCAGCATTTT. It specifies CASSTTGYNQPQHF.

This clone was recorded a few times. The chain carries TRBV5-1 and TRBJ1-6, with a weak D call TRBD1 (6 bases). CDR1 and CDR2 from the germline V gene are SGHRS and YFSETQ. The germline V and J ends were trimmed by 1 base and 4 bases, with 15 bases remaining between them. The CDR3 is 17 residues long. In DNA, the CDR3 is TGCGCCAGCAGCTTGCGGTGGACAGACCTGTATAATTCACCCCTCCACTTT. Residues: CASSLRWTDLYNSPLHF. The full variable domain, rest sourced from reference TRBV5-1 and TRBJ1-6, is KAGVTQTPRYLIKTRGQQVTLSCSPISGHRSVSWYQQTPGQGLQFLFEYFSETQRNKGNFPGRFSGRQFSNSRSEMNVSTLELGDSALYLCASSLRWTDLYNSPLHFGNGTRLTVT.

The rearrangement joins TRBV10-3 to TRBJ2-2; 7 bases agree with TRBD1. The germline gives CDR1 ENHRY, CDR2 SYGVKD. The CDR3 sequence is 16 residues long. V was clipped by 2 bases and J by 3 bases; unmatched bases: 6. The CDR3, as DNA: TGTGCCATCAGTGAGAGGGGGCCAAGGGACACCGGGGAGCTGTTTTTT. Its translation is CAISERGPRDTGELFF.